This TCR beta chain was observed in a study of OX40 agonist ivuxolimab in advanced cancers. Study summary: Participants averaged approximately 61 years of age (range 23 to 79) and were roughly 83% male.

This clone appeared a few times. Sequencing was performed with immunoSEQ multiplex PCR; in TCRdb, only in-frame clones are kept and a portion is missing. Here the sample spans some 95,000 clones, roughly 88% being singletons. Sequenced here: CD4+ or CD8+ T cells sorted from blood, sampled in a trial of the OX40 agonist ivuxolimab. The sequence was collected from an adult with an advanced solid tumor such as melanoma, head and neck, liver or kidney cancer.

This CDR3 is CASSAGQTYGYTF. The CDR3 bases are TGTGCCAGCAGTGCGGGGCAGACCTATGGCTACACCTTC. This chain links TRBV2 with TRBJ1-2; D is possibly TRBD1 (5 bases). Germline CDR1 reads SNHLY; CDR2 reads FYNNEI. The CDR3 extends over 13 amino acids. With 4 bases removed from V and 4 bases from J, the gap between germline ends came to 10 bases.